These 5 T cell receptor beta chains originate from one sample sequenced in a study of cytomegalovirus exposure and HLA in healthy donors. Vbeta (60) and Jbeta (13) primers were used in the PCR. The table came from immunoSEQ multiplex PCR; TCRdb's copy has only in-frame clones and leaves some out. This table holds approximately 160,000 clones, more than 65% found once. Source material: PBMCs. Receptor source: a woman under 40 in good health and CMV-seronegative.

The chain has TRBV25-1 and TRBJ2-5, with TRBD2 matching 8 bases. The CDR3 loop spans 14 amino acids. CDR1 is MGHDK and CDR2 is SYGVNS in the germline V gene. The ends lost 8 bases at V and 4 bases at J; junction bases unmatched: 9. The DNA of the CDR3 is TGTGCCAGCGGAGTCGGGGGGGCCGGAGAGACCCAGTACTTC. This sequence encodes CASGVGGAGETQYF.

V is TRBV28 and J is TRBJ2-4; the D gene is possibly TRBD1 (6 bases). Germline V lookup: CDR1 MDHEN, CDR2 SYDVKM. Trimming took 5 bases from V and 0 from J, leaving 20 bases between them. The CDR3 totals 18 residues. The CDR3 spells CASSPGTYNLLAKNIQYF. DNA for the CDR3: TGTGCCAGCAGTCCCGGGACATATAATCTTCTAGCCAAAAACATTCAGTACTTC.

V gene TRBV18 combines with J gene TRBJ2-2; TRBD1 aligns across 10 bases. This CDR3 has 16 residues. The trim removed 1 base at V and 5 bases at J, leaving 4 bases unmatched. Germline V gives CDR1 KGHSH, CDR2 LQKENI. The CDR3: CASSPRQGAHTGELFF. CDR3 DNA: TGTGCCAGCTCACCACGACAGGGGGCACATACCGGGGAGCTGTTTTTT.

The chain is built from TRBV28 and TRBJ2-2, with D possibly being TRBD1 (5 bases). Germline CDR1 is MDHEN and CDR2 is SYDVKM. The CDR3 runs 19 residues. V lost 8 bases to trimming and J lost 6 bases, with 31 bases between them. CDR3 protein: CASLPQGPGPFYPSGELFF. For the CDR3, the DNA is TGTGCCAGCCTCCCGCAGGGCCCTGGGCCCTTCTACCCCTCCGGGGAGCTGTTTTTT.

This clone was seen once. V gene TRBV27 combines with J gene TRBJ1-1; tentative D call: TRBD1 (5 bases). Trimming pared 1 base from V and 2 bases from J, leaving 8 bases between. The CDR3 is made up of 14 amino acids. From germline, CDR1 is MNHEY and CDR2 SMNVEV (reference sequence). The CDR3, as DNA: TGTGCCAGCAGTTTATTTACAGGAAACACTGAAGCTTTCTTT. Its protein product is CASSLFTGNTEAFF.